One sample yielded the 22 T cell receptor beta chains listed below, sequenced in a study of blood T cell repertoires in COVID-19. Using immunoSEQ multiplex PCR, the repertoire was profiled, and TCRdb retains in-frame clones only, with some absent. This sample yields about 87,000 clones, of which approximately 82% are seen a single time; 2% to 2.5% belongs to the top ten. The sample consisted of peripheral blood. Receptors were obtained from a woman between 70 and 85 years old with acute or convalescent COVID-19.

CDR3: CASSPSDTQYF. CDR3 bases: TGTGCCAGCAGTCCCTCAGATACGCAGTATTTT. J is TRBJ2-3 and V is TRBV12-3 or TRBV12-4; D is unresolved. The CDR3 is made up of 11 amino acids. V was shortened by 5 bases and J by 4 bases, with 4 bases between the two germline ends.

This clone was seen just once. The chain combines TRBV3-1 (or the pseudogene TRBV3-2) with TRBJ1-1, with a weak D call TRBD1 (6 bases). Germline CDR1 and CDR2: LGHDT and YNNKEL (reference sequence). The CDR3 is 12 residues long. The V end was cut by 2 bases, the J end by 7 bases, with 8 bases between. The CDR3 protein is CASSQLTGEAFF. In DNA form, the CDR3 reads TGTGCCAGCAGCCAATTGACAGGTGAAGCTTTCTTT.

This clone came up once. The chain is built from TRBV2 and TRBJ1-6; D not resolved. This CDR3 region has 15 residues. Germline values: CDR1 SNHLY, CDR2 FYNNEI. Trimming took off 1 base at V and 9 bases at J, with 13 bases between the two ends. CDR3 protein: CASSEGVTPGSPLHF. The DNA for the CDR3 is TGTGCCAGCAGTGAAGGGGTTACCCCGGGTTCACCCCTCCACTTT.

This chain connects TRBV6-1 to TRBJ1-4; 9 bases line up with TRBD1. The J segment lost 6 bases and the V segment lost 4 bases, leaving 15 bases of the junction unmatched. The CDR3 spans 18 residues. Germline CDR1 MNHNS, CDR2 SASEGT. The CDR3 DNA reads as TGTGCCAGCAGTGTCTCCGGGACAGGGTACTATTACGATGAAAAACTGTTTTTT. Its protein is CASSVSGTGYYYDEKLFF.

The chain is built from TRBV30 and TRBJ1-1; 9 bases align to TRBD1. This CDR3 is built from 16 residues. Germline V lookup: CDR1 GTSNPN, CDR2 SVGIG (reference sequence). The V gene end was trimmed by 7 bases and the J gene end by 0 bases; junction bases not matched to a gene: 12. The CDR3 region is CAYTGTGSWLNTEAFF. The DNA of the CDR3 is TGTGCCTACACCGGGACAGGGTCTTGGTTGAACACTGAAGCTTTCTTT.

The chain is built from TRBV3-1 (or the pseudogene TRBV3-2) and TRBJ1-5, with D tentatively TRBD1 (5 bases). V dropped 4 bases and J dropped 6 bases, with 13 bases sitting between them. Germline V gene lookup returns CDR1 LGHDT and CDR2 YNNKEL (reference sequence). CDR3 length equals 14 residues. The DNA for the CDR3 is TGTGCCAGCAGCCTTGGGACTGTAGGTCAGCCCCAGCATTTT. It yields the protein CASSLGTVGQPQHF.

This chain uses TRBV24-1 with TRBJ1-2; 8 nucleotides agree with TRBD1. The V and J ends lost 2 bases and 6 bases, in that order; junction bases with no gene match: 10. The CDR3 length is 16 residues. The V gene's germline CDR1 is KGHDR and CDR2 SFDVKD. The CDR3 sequence: CATSDSRTGLKDGYTF. Written as DNA, the CDR3 is TGTGCCACCAGTGATTCCCGGACAGGGTTAAAGGATGGCTACACCTTC.

This chain links TRBV4-1 with TRBJ1-2, with 7 bases that match TRBD1. The V gene's germline CDR1 is MGHRA and CDR2 YSYEKL. The CDR3 length is 17 residues. Trimming removed 4 bases from V and 3 bases from J; junction bases left unmatched: 14. CDR3 nucleotides: TGCGCCAGCAGCCGGAAAACACAGGGGATACAGGACTATGGCTACACCTTC. Translated, it gives CASSRKTQGIQDYGYTF.

The J gene is TRBJ1-2, the V gene TRBV6-6; D remains unclear. Germline lookup yields CDR1 MNHNY and CDR2 SVGAGI (reference sequence). The ends were cut back, 6 bases at V and 6 bases at J, with 14 bases in the middle. The CDR3 has 13 amino acids. The DNA of the CDR3 is TGTGCCAGCAGGGTCGGGATGATTGATGGCTACACCTTC. Translation gives CASRVGMIDGYTF.

The chain employs TRBV6-5 and TRBJ1-1, with 7 bases matching TRBD1. Trimming removed 0 bases from V and 4 bases from J; junction bases left unmatched: 5. The CDR3 totals 15 residues. The germline V gene encodes CDR1 MNHEY and CDR2 SVGAGI. The CDR3 nucleotides are TGTGCCAGCAGTTACTCCCCAGGGGGAGTCACTGAAGCTTTCTTT. This gives the protein CASSYSPGGVTEAFF.

The CDR3 DNA reads TGTGGTTCGCGGCAGGGGTTATCCTATAATTCACCCCTCCACTTT. This translates into CGSRQGLSYNSPLHF. V and J are TRBV6-6 and TRBJ1-6; D possibly corresponds to TRBD1 (6 bases). CDR3 length equals 15 residues. Germline lookup yields CDR1 MNHNY and CDR2 SVGAGI (reference sequence).

As to this clone: Additional DNA sequences in this sample encode the identical CDR3. The V call is TRBV29-1, the J call TRBJ1-2, with D perhaps matching TRBD1 (6 bases). The CDR3 has 12 residues. Germline V lookup: CDR1 SQVTM, CDR2 ANQGSEA. V was cut by 5 bases and J by 1 base, with 8 bases left in between. CDR3 region: CSVLGGNYGYTF. DNA for the CDR3: TGCAGCGTTCTAGGGGGTAACTATGGCTACACCTTC. Combining the CDR3 with reference TRBV29-1 and TRBJ1-2 gives the whole variable domain SAVISQKPSRDICQRGTSLTIQCQVDSQVTMMFWYRQQPGQSLTLIATANQGSEATYESGFVIDKFPISRPNLTFSTLTVSNMSPEDSSIYLCSVLGGNYGYTFGSGTRLTVV.

V and J are TRBV7-9 and TRBJ2-5; tentatively, D is TRBD1 (5 bases). Trimming cost V 4 bases and J 0 bases, with 12 bases left between them. Germline-derived CDR1 and CDR2 are SEHNR and FQNEAQ (reference sequence). This CDR3 has 15 amino acids. CDR3 coding DNA: TGTGCCAGCAGCTCGCGACAGAACAACCAAGAGACCCAGTACTTC. Protein product: CASSSRQNNQETQYF.

The chain carries TRBV14 and TRBJ1-2; D ambiguous. This CDR3 has 13 amino acids. Germline loops: CDR1 SGHDN, CDR2 FVKESK. V was pared by 4 bases and J by 3 bases, with 9 bases between. The CDR3 sequence is CASSRHLDYGYTF. For the CDR3, the DNA is TGTGCCAGCAGCCGGCATCTGGACTATGGCTACACCTTC.

This sequence joins TRBV11-3 and TRBJ2-7; 7 nucleotides agree with TRBD2. V gave up 1 base and J gave up 4 bases; unmatched junction bases: 13. Germline-derived CDR1 and CDR2 are SGHNT and YENEEA. The CDR3 contains 17 residues. The CDR3 protein is CASSLGNGGTADYEQYF. The CDR3 nucleotides are TGTGCCAGCAGCTTAGGTAACGGGGGGACGGCGGATTACGAGCAGTACTTC.

The V and J genes are TRBV10-3 and TRBJ2-1, with a tentative D call TRBD2 (5 bases). CDR1 is ENHRY, CDR2 SYGVKD, per germline. V lost 3 bases and J 0 bases, leaving 9 bases between the germline ends. The CDR3 totals 15 residues. The DNA for the CDR3 is TGTGCCATCAGTGACACGGGGAGCTCCTACAATGAGCAGTTCTTC. It is translated as CAISDTGSSYNEQFF.

The table lists this clone with a few counts. The gene calls are TRBV13 and TRBJ2-1, with D maybe TRBD2 (5 bases). Per the germline V gene, CDR1 is PRHDT and CDR2 is FYEKMQ (reference sequence). V was trimmed by 1 base and J by 6 bases, leaving 16 bases between them. The CDR3 consists of 16 residues. DNA of the CDR3: TGTGCCAGCAGCTTAGACGGAGCGGATCCGGGCAATGAGCAGTTCTTC. This encodes CASSLDGADPGNEQFF.

The chain links TRBV5-1 to TRBJ2-7; TRBD1 aligns across 8 bases. J lost 2 bases, V lost 0 bases, and 4 bases had no gene match. CDR3 length: 15 residues. Germline assignment: CDR1 SGHRS and CDR2 YFSETQ. CDR3: CASSLGGQAAYEQYF. The CDR3 nucleotides read TGCGCCAGCAGCTTGGGGGGACAGGCCGCCTACGAGCAGTACTTC.

This chain uses TRBV10-3 with TRBJ1-2; a weak D match, TRBD1 (5 bases). Germline CDR1 reads ENHRY; CDR2 reads SYGVKD. V lost 2 bases and J lost 7, with 8 bases in between. This CDR3 is 12 amino acids long. For the CDR3, the DNA is TGTGCCATCAGTGAGGGGGGGTTTGGCTACACCTTC. Translated, it gives CAISEGGFGYTF.

The rearrangement links TRBV7-9 to TRBJ2-2, with no clear D. CDR1 is SEHNR, CDR2 FQNEAQ, per germline (reference sequence). The length of the CDR3 is 14 residues. V shed 4 bases and J shed 2 bases, with 8 bases lying between them. The CDR3, as DNA: TGTGCCAGCAGCTCTGAGTACAACACCGGGGAGCTGTTTTTT. Residues: CASSSEYNTGELFF.

The chain has TRBV24-1 and TRBJ2-6; no definite D call. This CDR3 contains 15 residues. CDR1 and CDR2 (germline): KGHDR, SFDVKD. V gave up 4 bases and J gave up 0 bases, with 6 bases separating them. DNA of the CDR3: TGTGCCACCAGTGAGGCCCTCTCTGGGGCCAACGTCCTGACTTTC. Translation gives CATSEALSGANVLTF.

The rearrangement links TRBV25-1 to TRBJ1-2; possible D gene TRBD1, 5 bases. CDR1 is MGHDK and CDR2 is SYGVNS in the germline V gene. There are 16 residues in the CDR3. V shed 2 bases and J shed 4 bases, with 17 bases lying between them. Here the CDR3 reads CASSEGGTGGVYGYTF. CDR3 DNA: TGTGCCAGCAGTGAAGGAGGCACCGGGGGGGTCTATGGCTACACCTTC.